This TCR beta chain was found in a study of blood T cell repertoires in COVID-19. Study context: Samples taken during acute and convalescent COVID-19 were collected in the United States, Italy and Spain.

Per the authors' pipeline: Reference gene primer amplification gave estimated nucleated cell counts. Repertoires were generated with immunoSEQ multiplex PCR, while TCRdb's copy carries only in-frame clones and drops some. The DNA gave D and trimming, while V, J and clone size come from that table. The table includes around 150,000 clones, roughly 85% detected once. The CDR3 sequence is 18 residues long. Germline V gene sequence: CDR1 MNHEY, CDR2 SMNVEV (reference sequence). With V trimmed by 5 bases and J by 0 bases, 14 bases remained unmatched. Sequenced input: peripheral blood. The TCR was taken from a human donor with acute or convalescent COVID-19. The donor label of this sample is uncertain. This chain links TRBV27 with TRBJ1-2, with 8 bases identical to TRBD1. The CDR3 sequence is CASSLAGTGGRANYGYTF. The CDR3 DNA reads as TGTGCCAGCAGTCTCGCCGGGACAGGAGGCCGGGCTAACTATGGCTACACCTTC.